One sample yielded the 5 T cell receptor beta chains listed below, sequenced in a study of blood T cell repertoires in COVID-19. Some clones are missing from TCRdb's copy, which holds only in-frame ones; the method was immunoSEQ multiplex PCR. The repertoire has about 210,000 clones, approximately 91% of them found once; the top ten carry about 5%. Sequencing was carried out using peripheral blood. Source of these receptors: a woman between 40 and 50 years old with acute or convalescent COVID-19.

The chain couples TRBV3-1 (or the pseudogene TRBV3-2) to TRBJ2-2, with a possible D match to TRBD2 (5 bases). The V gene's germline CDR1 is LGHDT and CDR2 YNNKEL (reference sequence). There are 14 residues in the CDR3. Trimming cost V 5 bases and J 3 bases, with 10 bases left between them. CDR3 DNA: TGTGCCAGCAGCAAGGACTCGGACACCGGGGAGCTGTTTTTT. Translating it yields CASSKDSDTGELFF.

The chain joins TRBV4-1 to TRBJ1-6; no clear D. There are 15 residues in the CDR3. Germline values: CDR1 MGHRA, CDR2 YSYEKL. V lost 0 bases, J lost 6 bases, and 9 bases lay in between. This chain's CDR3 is CASSQETQRNSPLHF. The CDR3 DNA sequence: TGCGCCAGCAGCCAAGAAACCCAGCGTAATTCACCCCTCCACTTT.

The CDR3 is CASSATGVAQRGYTF. Here the CDR3 DNA reads TGTGCCAGCAGCGCGACAGGCGTGGCCCAACGGGGCTACACCTTC. The V call is TRBV9, the J call TRBJ1-2; D is possibly TRBD1 (6 bases). In germline, CDR1 is SGDLS, CDR2 YYNGEE. V was trimmed by 3 bases and J by 8 bases, leaving 20 bases between them. CDR3 length equals 15 residues.

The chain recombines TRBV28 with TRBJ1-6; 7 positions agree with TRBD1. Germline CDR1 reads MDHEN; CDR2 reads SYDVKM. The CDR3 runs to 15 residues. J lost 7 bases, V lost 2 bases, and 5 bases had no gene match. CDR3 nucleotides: TGTGCCAGCAGTTTACCCCCAGGGGGAAATTCACCCCTCCACTTT. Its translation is CASSLPPGGNSPLHF.

CDR3 in amino acids: CASSRGPKNIQYF. In DNA, the CDR3 is TGTGCCAGCAGTAGGGGTCCAAAAAACATTCAGTACTTC. V is TRBV2 and J is TRBJ2-4; TRBD1 might be the D (5 bases). Germline V CDR1 and CDR2: SNHLY, FYNNEI. V was clipped by 5 bases and J by 4 bases, with 9 bases between them. The CDR3 sequence is 13 residues long.